This T cell receptor (beta chain) was sequenced during a study of shared clonotypes between healthy human individuals (dated by TCRdb to the early 2020s). About the study as a whole: The cohort included three men and two women between 18 and 49 years of age. Blood TCR repertoires of a handful of healthy adults were deeply sequenced to estimate repertoire size and the extent of clonotype sharing between individuals. Libraries were prepared and TCR repertoires were sequenced by different laboratories using diverse techniques, in order to increase sequencing depth and limit assay-specific biases. Between about 0.8 and 8.9 billion PBMCs per donor were obtained by leukapheresis.

Using the deep immunoSEQ assay, TCR CDR3 regions were amplified from genomic DNA by multiplex PCR. Extracted genomic DNA from each cell subset was spread evenly across all wells of several immunoSEQ 96-well plates, with each plate serving as a replicate. Each replicate PCR for unsorted PBMC received roughly 290 ng genomic DNA, equal to about 30,000 T cell genomes. Genomic DNA from unsorted PBMC was sequenced over ten immunoSEQ deep assay plates. Purified libraries were measured with a Qubit 3.0 fluorometer, size-checked on a Bioanalyzer 2100, and measured again with the KAPA Library Quantification kit. Every immunoSEQ 96-well plate was sequenced on a separate single-read 150-cycle Illumina NextSeq 550 flow cell. Turning to the authors' computational methods: The immunoSEQ output contained only junctional sequences without quality scores, so filtering could not match that applied to full-length reads. To assign V/J genes and CDR3, sequences were annotated against IMGT germline references using PyIR, a Python wrapper for IgBLAST v1.9. Reads with weak V/J assignments (E-value above 1e-6), missing CDR3, stop codons, out-of-frame junctions, or ambiguous translated residues were removed. A V3J clonotype was defined by an identical inferred V gene, J gene, and CDR3 amino acid sequence. Percentage overlap between repertoires was calculated by dividing the number of shared unique clonotypes by the size of the smaller repertoire. RTK rarefaction, the Chao1 estimator, and Recon v2.1 estimates of unobserved clonotypes were used to assess repertoire richness. TCRdb provides this immuneACCESS table in a form limited to in-frame rearrangements. Some clones are lacking; in checked studies, under half of them reflect an unresolved V gene, and why the rest are absent is not known. That table furnishes V, J and clone size, whereas the DNA furnished D and trimming. The sample data list hundreds of thousands of clones, and about 76% of these were observed just once. 13% of the sample lies in the top ten.

Trimming removed 4 bases from V and 4 bases from J, leaving 18 bases between the germline ends. From the cysteine up to the phenylalanine, the CDR3 has a length of 17 residues. Of the read, only the CDR3 DNA is kept; its 51 bases are in frame from base 1. CDR1 and CDR2, looked up from the germline V gene, are SGDLS and YYNGEE. The donors were healthy, HIV-negative adults who had no recently reported acute infections or vaccinations. All donors were Caucasian adults living in Nashville, Tennessee, USA. For unsorted samples, 80 million to 100 million PBMCs were counted, and genomic DNA was extracted using the QIAamp DNA Blood Mini kit. Blood was obtained by leukapheresis, after which PBMCs were separated by Ficoll-Histopaque density gradient centrifugation and cryopreserved in liquid nitrogen vapor phase. General conclusions and limits of the study: Only blood was sampled, and tissue TCR repertoires likely differ from those in blood. Pairwise subsampling indicated that sequencing depth was expected to affect the degree of clonotype sharing among donors. The small number of donors limited the genetic and exposure-history diversity represented.

Regarding this clone: Its antigen is unknown. The input lacks base qualities; no much larger clone sits a single base away.

The sample taken for sequencing was PBMCs. The sequence was obtained from a woman in her forties in good health. Some clones in this sample may be carry-over from other donors' samples. The chain couples TRBV9 to TRBJ2-6; the D gene cannot be resolved reliably. The nucleotide sequence reads as follows: TGTGCCAGCAGCCAAACTCCTACACGGTCCGGGGCCAACGTCCTGACTTTC. It encodes CASSQTPTRSGANVLTF. This CDR3, with the reference TRBV9 and TRBJ2-6 proteins standing in past its ends, gives the full variable domain DSGVTQTPKHLITATGQRVTLRCSPRSGDLSVYWYQQSLDQGLQFLIQYYNGEERAKGNILERFSAQQFPDLHSELNLSSLELGDSALYFCASSQTPTRSGANVLTFGAGSRLTVL.